This is a list of T cell receptor beta chains from one sample in a study of blood T cells in healthy people across ages. TCRdb reprocessed the 5' RACE reads via MiXCR and lists one record per CDR3 protein. The sample contains under 750,000 distinct CDR3 sequences, under 55% of which appear only once. The sequenced sample consisted of blood. All receptors derive from an elderly man in good health. CDR3s leave out the opening cysteine and the closing phenylalanine or tryptophan.

TRBJ1-1 | 9 | TRBV21-1 | ADWGQTEAF
TRBJ2-7 | 13 | TRBV27 | ASRLTGPLSGTRY
TRBJ1-2 | 11 | TRBV20-1 | SASPGGNYGYT
TRBJ2-1 | 9 | TRBV29-1 | SVGVPDEQF
TRBJ1-6 | 12 | TRBV4-3 | ASSQDLDFSPLH
TRBJ2-1 | 13 | TRBV29-1 | STKGGTDEGDEQF
TRBJ1-1 | 13 | TRBV5-5 | ASSFLAGGNTEAF
TRBJ2-5 | 15 | TRBV12-3/TRBV12-4 | ASSIRTSGRPGETQY
TRBJ2-5 | 13 | TRBV7-9 | ASSKSYDPGETQY
TRBJ1-5 | 13 | TRBV7-2 | ASSLGVLSNQPQH
TRBJ2-7 | 12 | TRBV12-3/TRBV12-4 | ASSTPGQPYEQY
TRBJ2-5 | 14 | TRBV7-8 | ASSSPGTGVGQTQY
TRBJ2-7 | 13 | TRBV10-3 | ATSETSRNRDEQY
TRBJ2-7 | 13 | TRBV19 | ASSMLGSASDEQY
TRBJ2-7 | 12 | TRBV12-3/TRBV12-4 | ASSSGGRDYEQY
TRBJ2-1 | 11 | TRBV30 | AWSPHLVGEQF
TRBJ2-5 | 12 | TRBV7-2 | ASSLARDQETQY
TRBJ1-1 | 14 | TRBV6-2/TRBV6-3 | ASSSGKGWMNTEAF
. | 13 | TRBV4-3 | ASSQEPGQWYEQY
TRBJ1-5 | 12 | TRBV12-3/TRBV12-4 | ASSRTDSNQPQH
TRBJ2-1 | 15 | TRBV4-1 | ASSQVASTSSYNEQF
TRBJ2-7 | 14 | TRBV6-2/TRBV6-3 | ASSEPTRGQNYEQY
TRBJ2-1 | 11 | TRBV29-1 | SVGLAGGNEQF